The entry below describes one T cell receptor beta chain. This receptor's antigen is unknown. Base qualities are missing; no much larger clone stands one base away. This sample was taken from a study of identical twins (dated by TCRdb to 2016 to 2018). Regarding the study in general: TCR alpha and beta repertoires from monozygotic twins, unrelated adults of various ages and cord blood were deep-sequenced to test whether fetal clonotypes persist. To rule out contamination, the twin experiments were replicated at different times with different library preparation protocols.

Receptor libraries were prepared by 5' RACE. Sequencing instrument: Illumina HiSeq 2000. Template switching introduced a universal primer binding site; the final cDNA contained a unique molecular identifier, enabling accurate counting of TCR cDNA molecules. Specific primers in the conserved constant-segment region were used to synthesize first-strand cDNA for TCR alpha and beta chains. To control for contamination, every cDNA library carried two barcodes: a SMART-Mk sample barcode plus Illumina barcodes. TruSeq adapter sequences, together with Illumina sample barcodes, were added in two successive PCR steps. The TCR alpha and beta cDNA libraries were sequenced on the Illumina HiSeq platform using custom primers. The paper's data handling went like this. Raw reads were processed with MiGEC to extract unique molecular identifiers, and MiXCR was used to determine CDR3 positions. For each individual, recombination models were inferred using an EM algorithm with the repgenHMM and IGoR tools. Shared clonotypes were analyzed with the tcR package in R, and sharing was normalized by the product of cloneset sizes. To study raw recombination free of thymic and clonal selection effects, out-of-frame nonproductive sequences were analyzed. The public reads were reanalyzed by TCRdb: fastp trimming at Q25, MiXCR alignment, in-frame beta chains only. Rows with one shared CDR3 protein collapse into an entry with the most common genes and DNA. The V and J calls shown here were made by TCRdb, not taken from the authors' results. The sample table holds hundreds of thousands of distinct CDR3 sequences, of which roughly 10% were seen once. In total, the top ten clones hold roughly 7% of the sample.

The V end loses 7 bases and the J end loses 8 bases, and a stretch of 18 bases separates them. The CDR3 spans 14 residues, from the cysteine through the phenylalanine. The retained sequence is limited to the CDR3, 42 bases, with the frame set at the first base. CDR1 and CDR2, per the germline V gene (reference sequence), are SEHNR and FQNEAQ. On the study overall, not on this receptor specifically: Recombination models systematically underestimated out-of-frame TCR alpha sharing in monozygotic twins but agreed with sharing between unrelated individuals. A weaker excess of twin sharing was found in beta out-of-frame sequences because the signal-to-noise ratio was lowered by fewer shared sequences. Abundant cord blood beta clonotypes had fewer insertions, young adult naive repertoires showed a similar but weaker trend, and memory repertoires showed no such trend. Conclusions relied on cross-sectional statistical analysis, since the same donors could not be followed over many years. Compared with coincidental sharing between unrelated individuals, out-of-frame TCR alpha sequences shared between twins had an excess of sequences with low generation probability. Zero-insertion analyses could be partly confounded by invariant T cells such as MAIT and iNKT, though diverse VJ usage argued against such confounding for most clonotypes.

Every donor in the study was a healthy Caucasian. The twin cohort consisted of three pairs of female monozygotic twins, all aged about 18 to 30 years. Positive isolation kits from Invitrogen were used to isolate CD4+ and CD8+ T cell populations. This sample also belongs to another study, concerning yellow fever vaccine responses in identical twins. As noted in the second study: According to the authors, the vaccine-induced T cell response in identical twins seemed to be partly convergent and partly specific to each individual. The study precisely tracked vaccine-responding T cell clones in identical twins.

The TCR comes from a woman under 30 in good health. The chain uses TRBV7-9 and TRBJ2-1; the D gene identity is not certain. The sample consisted of CD8+ T cells sorted from blood. The nucleotide sequence is TGTGCCAGCACTGGCTCCCTTACTGGCTATGAGCAGTTCTTC. This codes for CASTGSLTGYEQFF.